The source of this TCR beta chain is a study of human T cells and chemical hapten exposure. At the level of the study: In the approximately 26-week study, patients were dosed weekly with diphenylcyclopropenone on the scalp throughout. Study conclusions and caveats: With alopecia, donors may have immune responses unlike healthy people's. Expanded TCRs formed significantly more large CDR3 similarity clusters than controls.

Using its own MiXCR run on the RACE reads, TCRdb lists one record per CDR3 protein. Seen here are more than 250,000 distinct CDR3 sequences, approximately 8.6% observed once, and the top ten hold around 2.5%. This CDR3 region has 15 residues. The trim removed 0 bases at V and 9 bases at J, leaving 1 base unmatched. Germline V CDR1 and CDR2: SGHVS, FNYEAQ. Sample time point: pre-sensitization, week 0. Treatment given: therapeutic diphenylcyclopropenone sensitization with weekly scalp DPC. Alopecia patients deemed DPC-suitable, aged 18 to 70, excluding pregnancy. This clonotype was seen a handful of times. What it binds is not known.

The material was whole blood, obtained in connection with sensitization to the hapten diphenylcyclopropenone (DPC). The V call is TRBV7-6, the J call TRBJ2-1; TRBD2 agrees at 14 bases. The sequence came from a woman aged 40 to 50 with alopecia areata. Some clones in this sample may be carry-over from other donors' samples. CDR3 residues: CASSLAGTSGGEQFF. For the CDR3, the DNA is TGTGCCAGCAGCTTAGCCGGGACTAGCGGGGGTGAGCAGTTCTTC.